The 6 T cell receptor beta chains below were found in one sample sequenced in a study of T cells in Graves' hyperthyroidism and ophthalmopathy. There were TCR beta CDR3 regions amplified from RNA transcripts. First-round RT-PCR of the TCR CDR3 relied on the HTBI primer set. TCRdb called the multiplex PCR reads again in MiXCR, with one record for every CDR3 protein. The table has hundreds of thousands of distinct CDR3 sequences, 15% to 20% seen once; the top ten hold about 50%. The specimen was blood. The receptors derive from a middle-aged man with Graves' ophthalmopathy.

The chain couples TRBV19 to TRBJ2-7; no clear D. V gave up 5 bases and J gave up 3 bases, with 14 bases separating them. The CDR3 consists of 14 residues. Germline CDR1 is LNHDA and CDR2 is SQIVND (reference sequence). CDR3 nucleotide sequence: TGTGCCAGTAGTCCCCGCGGTCTTGACTACGAGCAGTACTTC. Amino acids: CASSPRGLDYEQYF.

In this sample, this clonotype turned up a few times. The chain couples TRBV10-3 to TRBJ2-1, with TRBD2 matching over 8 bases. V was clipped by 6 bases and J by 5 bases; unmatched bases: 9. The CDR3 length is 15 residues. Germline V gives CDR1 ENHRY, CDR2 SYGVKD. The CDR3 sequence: CAISPGGRTHNEQFF. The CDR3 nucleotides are TGTGCCATCAGCCCGGGGGGGCGGACACACAATGAGCAGTTCTTC.

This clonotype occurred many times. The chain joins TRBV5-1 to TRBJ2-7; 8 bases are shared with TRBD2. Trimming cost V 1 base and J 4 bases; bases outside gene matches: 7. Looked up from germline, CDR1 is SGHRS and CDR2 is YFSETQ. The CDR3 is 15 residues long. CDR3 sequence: CASSLRSGGEYEQYF. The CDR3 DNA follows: TGCGCCAGCAGCTTGAGGAGCGGGGGAGAGTACGAGCAGTACTTC.

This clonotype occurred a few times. In DNA, the CDR3 is TGTGCCAGCAGTGTACGACACACCGGGGTGGAGACCCAGTACTTC. Its translation is CASSVRHTGVETQYF. The chain joins TRBV6-1 to TRBJ2-5, with D possibly being TRBD2 (5 bases). The germline V gene has CDR1 MNHNS and CDR2 SASEGT. V shed 4 bases and J shed 5 bases, with 17 bases lying between them. The CDR3 is 15 residues long.

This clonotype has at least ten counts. The chain's CDR3 is CASSPRQGVIGYTF. The CDR3, as DNA: TGTGCCAGCAGCCCGCGACAGGGGGTAATAGGCTACACCTTC. The chain is built from TRBV11-1 and TRBJ1-2; 9 bases are shared with TRBD1. The germline V gene has CDR1 SGHAT and CDR2 FQDESV (reference sequence). Trimming removed 5 bases from V and 8 bases from J; junction bases left unmatched: 9. The CDR3 loop spans 14 amino acids.

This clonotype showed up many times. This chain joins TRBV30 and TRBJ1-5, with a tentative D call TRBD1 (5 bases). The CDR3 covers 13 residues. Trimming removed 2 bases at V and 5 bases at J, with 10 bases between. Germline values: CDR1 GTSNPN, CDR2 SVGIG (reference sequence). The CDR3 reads CAWSSGGDQPQHF. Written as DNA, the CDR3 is TGTGCCTGGAGTTCGGGGGGAGATCAGCCCCAGCATTTT.